The clone carrying this T cell receptor beta chain was counted a few times. In the authors' methods: The authors estimated nucleated cell counts from reference gene primer amplification. The assay was immunoSEQ multiplex PCR, and TCRdb's table has in-frame clones only and misses some. V, J and clone size are taken as reported in that table, and D and trimming were inferred from the DNA itself. The data hold 15,000 or so clones, with approximately 84% observed a single time. These data belong to a study of blood T cell repertoires in COVID-19. Study information: Samples came from the United States, Italy and Spain, spanning acute and convalescent COVID-19. T cells, B-cell-depleted T cells, or PBMCs supplied cDNA or gDNA.

Trimming cost V 6 bases and J 8 bases; bases outside gene matches: 11. The CDR3 sequence is 14 residues long. The germline V gene has CDR1 MNHEY and CDR2 SVGAGI. The clonotype was recovered from a human donor in a cohort sampled during active COVID-19. The chain has TRBV6-5 and TRBJ2-7; 9 bases line up with TRBD1. Input material: peripheral blood. The CDR3 protein is CASRHPGQGLKQYF. The DNA for the CDR3 is TGTGCCAGCAGGCACCCGGGACAGGGATTGAAGCAGTACTTC.